Sequencing of this T cell receptor (beta chain) was carried out in a study of CD8 T cells in Susac syndrome. Study-level background: The Susac syndrome patients were therapy-naive, on corticosteroids, or on intravenous immunoglobulin alone at blood draw.

V gave up 4 bases and J gave up 0 bases; unmatched junction bases: 4. The CDR3 consists of 15 residues. Germline V gene data show CDR1 as SGHAT and CDR2 as FQNNGV. When the RNA was reverse transcribed, random hexamers were used with an input of roughly 0.45 to 1 ug. In TCRdb, the immunoSEQ multiplex PCR reads were re-called with MiXCR into one record per CDR3 protein. The sample shows more than 150,000 distinct CDR3 sequences, approximately 95% of them seen only once. Through negative isolation, CD4+ and CD8+ T cells were obtained, while TEMRA cells were enriched using FACS. The source is a human donor with Susac syndrome. The rearrangement joins TRBV11-2 to TRBJ2-3, with 7 bases lining up with TRBD1. Sequencing input: CD4+ T cells from PBMCs. The CDR3 coding sequence is TGTGCCAGCAGCTCGGGACAGATTAGCACAGATACGCAGTATTTT. It yields the protein CASSSGQISTDTQYF.